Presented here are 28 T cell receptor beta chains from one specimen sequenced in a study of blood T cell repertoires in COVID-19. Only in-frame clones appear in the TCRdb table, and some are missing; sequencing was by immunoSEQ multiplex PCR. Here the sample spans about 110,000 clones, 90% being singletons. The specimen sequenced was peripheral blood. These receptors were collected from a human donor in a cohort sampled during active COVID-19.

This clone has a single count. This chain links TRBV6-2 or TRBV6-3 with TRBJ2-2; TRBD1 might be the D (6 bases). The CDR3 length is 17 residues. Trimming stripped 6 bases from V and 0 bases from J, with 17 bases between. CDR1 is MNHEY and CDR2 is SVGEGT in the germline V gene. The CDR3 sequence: CASSPFGGTSNTGELFF. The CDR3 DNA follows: TGTGCCAGCAGCCCCTTTGGGGGCACCTCGAACACCGGGGAGCTGTTTTTT.

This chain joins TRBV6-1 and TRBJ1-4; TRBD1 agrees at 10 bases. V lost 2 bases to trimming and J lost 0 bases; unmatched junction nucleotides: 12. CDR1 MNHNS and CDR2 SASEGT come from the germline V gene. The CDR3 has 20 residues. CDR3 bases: TGTGCCAGCAGTGAACCCTGGGGACAGGGGAATTGGGCAACTAATGAAAAACTGTTTTTT. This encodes CASSEPWGQGNWATNEKLFF.

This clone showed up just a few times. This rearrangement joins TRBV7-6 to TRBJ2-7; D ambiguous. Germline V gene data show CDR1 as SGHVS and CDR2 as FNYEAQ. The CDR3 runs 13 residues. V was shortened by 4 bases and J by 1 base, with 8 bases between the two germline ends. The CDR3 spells CASSSGLSYEQYF. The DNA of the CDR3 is TGTGCCAGCAGCTCCGGTCTGTCCTACGAGCAGTACTTC.

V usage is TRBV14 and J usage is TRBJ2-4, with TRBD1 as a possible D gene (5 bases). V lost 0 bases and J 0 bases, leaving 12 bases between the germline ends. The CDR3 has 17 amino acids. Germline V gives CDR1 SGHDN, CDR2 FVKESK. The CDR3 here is CASSQEGEVLAKNIQYF. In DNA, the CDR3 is TGTGCCAGCAGCCAAGAAGGGGAAGTCCTAGCCAAAAACATTCAGTACTTC.

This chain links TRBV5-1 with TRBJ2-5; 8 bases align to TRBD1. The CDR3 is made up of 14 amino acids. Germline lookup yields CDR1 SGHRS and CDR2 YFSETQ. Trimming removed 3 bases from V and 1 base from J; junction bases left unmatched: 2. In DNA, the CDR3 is TGCGCCAGCAGCTGGACAGGGCTCCAAGAGACCCAGTACTTC. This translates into CASSWTGLQETQYF.

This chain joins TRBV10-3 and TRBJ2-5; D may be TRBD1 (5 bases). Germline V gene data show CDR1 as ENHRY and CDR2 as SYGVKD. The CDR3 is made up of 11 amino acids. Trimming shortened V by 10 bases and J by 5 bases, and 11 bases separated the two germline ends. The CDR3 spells CATQGEETQYF. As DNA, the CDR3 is TGTGCCACTCAGGGTGAGGAGACCCAGTACTTC.

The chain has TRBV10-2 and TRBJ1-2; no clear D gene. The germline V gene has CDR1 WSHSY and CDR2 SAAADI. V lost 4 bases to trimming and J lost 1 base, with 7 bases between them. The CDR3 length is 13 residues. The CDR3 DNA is TGCGCCAGCAGTGTTGTACTTAACTATGGCTACACCTTC. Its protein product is CASSVVLNYGYTF.

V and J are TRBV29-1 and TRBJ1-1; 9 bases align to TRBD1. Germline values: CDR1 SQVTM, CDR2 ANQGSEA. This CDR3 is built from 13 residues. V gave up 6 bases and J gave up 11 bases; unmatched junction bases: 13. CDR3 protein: CSVTPSSGQGAFF. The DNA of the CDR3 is TGCAGCGTCACTCCTTCGTCCGGACAGGGGGCTTTCTTT.

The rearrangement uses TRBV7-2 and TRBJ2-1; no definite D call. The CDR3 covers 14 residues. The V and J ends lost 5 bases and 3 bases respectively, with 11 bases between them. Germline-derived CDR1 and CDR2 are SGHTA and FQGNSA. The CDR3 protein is CASSLGGVYNEQFF. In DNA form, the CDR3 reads TGTGCCAGCAGCCTCGGCGGAGTCTACAATGAGCAGTTCTTC.

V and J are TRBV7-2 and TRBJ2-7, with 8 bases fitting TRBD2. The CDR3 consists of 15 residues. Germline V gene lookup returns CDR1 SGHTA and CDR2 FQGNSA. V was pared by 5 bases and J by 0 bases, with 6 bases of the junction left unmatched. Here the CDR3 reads CASSPWGTSSYEQYF. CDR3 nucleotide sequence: TGTGCCAGCAGCCCATGGGGGACTAGCTCCTACGAGCAGTACTTC.

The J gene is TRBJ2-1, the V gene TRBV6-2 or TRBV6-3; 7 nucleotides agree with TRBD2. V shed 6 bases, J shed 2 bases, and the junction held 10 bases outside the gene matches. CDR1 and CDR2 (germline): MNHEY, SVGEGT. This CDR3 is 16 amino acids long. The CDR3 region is CASSQQGTTPYNEQFF. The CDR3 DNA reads TGTGCCAGCAGCCAGCAAGGGACTACCCCCTACAATGAGCAGTTCTTC.

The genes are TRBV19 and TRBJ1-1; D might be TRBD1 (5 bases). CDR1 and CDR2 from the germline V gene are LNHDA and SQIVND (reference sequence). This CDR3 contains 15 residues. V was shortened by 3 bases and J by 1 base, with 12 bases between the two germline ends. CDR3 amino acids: CASSILRGGNTEAFF. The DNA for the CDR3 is TGTGCCAGTAGTATTTTAAGGGGCGGGAACACTGAAGCTTTCTTT. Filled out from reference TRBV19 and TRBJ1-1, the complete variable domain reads DGGITQSPKYLFRKEGQNVTLSCEQNLNHDAMYWYRQDPGQGLRLIYYSQIVNDFQKGDIAEGYSVSREKKESFPLTVTSAQKNPTAFYLCASSILRGGNTEAFFGQGTRLTVV.

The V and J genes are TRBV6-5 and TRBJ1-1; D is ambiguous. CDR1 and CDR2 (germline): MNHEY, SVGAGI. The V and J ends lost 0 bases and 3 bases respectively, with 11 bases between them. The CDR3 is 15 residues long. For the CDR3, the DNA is TGTGCCAGCAGTTACTCGAGAACGGGGTACACTGAAGCTTTCTTT. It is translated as CASSYSRTGYTEAFF.

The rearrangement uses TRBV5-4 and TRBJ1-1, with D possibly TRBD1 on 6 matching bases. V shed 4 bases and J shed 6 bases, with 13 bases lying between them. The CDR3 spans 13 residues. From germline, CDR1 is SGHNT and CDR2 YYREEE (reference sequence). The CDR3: CASSGDGQSEAFF. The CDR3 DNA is TGTGCCAGCAGCGGGGACGGACAGTCTGAAGCTTTCTTT. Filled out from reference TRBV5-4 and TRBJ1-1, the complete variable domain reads ETGVTQSPTHLIKTRGQQVTLRCSSQSGHNTVSWYQQALGQGPQFIFQYYREEENGRGNFPPRFSGLQFPNYSSELNVNALELDDSALYLCASSGDGQSEAFFGQGTRLTVV.

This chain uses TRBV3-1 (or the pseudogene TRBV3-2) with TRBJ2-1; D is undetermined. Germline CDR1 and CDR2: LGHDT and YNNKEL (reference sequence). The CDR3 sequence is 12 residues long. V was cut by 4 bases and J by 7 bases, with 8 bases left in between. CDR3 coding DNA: TGTGCCAGCAGCCCCCTGTCGAATGAGCAGTTCTTC. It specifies CASSPLSNEQFF.

This CDR3 is CASSLNRGGWGGNEQFF. The CDR3 bases are TGTGCCAGCAGCTTAAATCGAGGGGGCTGGGGAGGCAATGAGCAGTTCTTC. The chain recombines TRBV7-3 with TRBJ2-1; tentative D call: TRBD1 (7 bases). Germline loops: CDR1 SGHTA, CDR2 FQGTGA. Trimming cost V 1 base and J 6 bases, with 19 bases left between them. The CDR3 runs to 17 residues.

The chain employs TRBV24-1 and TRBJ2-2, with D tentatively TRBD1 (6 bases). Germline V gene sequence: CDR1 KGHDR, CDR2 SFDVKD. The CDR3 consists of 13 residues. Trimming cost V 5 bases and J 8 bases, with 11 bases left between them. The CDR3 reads CATSAQGRGELFF. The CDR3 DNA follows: TGTGCCACCAGTGCTCAGGGGAGAGGGGAGCTGTTTTTT.

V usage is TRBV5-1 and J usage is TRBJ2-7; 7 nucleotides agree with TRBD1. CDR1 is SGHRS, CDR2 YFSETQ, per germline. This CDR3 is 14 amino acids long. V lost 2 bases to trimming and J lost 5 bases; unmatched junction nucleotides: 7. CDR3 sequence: CASSFTTGNHEQYF. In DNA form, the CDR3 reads TGCGCCAGCAGCTTTACGACAGGGAACCACGAGCAGTACTTC.

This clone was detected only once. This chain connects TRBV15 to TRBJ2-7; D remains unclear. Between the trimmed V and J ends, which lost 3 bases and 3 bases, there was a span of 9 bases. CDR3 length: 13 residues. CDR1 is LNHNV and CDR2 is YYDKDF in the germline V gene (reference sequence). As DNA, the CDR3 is TGTGCCACCAGCAGGAGGCCAAACTACGAGCAGTACTTC. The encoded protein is CATSRRPNYEQYF.

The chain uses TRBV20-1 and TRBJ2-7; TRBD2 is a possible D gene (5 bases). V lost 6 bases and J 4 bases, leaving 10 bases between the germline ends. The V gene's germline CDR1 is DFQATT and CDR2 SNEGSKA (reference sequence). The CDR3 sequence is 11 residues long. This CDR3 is CSASRGYEQYF. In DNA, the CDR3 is TGCAGTGCATCTCGGGGTTACGAGCAGTACTTC.

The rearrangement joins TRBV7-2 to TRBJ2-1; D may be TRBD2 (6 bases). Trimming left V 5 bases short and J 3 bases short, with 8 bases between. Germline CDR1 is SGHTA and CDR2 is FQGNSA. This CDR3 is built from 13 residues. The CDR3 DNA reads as TGTGCCAGCAGCCGTAGCGGCTACAATGAGCAGTTCTTC. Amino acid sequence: CASSRSGYNEQFF.

CDR3: CASRTTRVDTQYF. CDR3 coding DNA: TGTGCCAGCAGAACAACGAGGGTGGATACGCAGTATTTT. The chain links TRBV6-5 to TRBJ2-3, with D possibly matching TRBD2 (5 bases). Per germline, CDR1 MNHEY and CDR2 SVGAGI. Trimming left V 6 bases short and J 6 bases short, with 13 bases between. The CDR3 contains 13 residues.

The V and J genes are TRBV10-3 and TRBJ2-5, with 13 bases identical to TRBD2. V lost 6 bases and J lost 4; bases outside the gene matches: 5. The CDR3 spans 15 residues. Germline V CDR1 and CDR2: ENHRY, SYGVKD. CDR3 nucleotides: TGTGCCATCAGCATAACTAGCGGGGGGGGAGAGACCCAGTACTTC. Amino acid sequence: CAISITSGGGETQYF.

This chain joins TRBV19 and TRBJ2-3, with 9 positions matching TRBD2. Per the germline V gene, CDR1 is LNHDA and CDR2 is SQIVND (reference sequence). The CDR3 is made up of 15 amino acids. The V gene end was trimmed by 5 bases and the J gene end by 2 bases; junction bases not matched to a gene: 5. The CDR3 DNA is TGTGCCAGTAGTGATAGCGGGGGACTCACAGATACGCAGTATTTT. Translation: CASSDSGGLTDTQYF. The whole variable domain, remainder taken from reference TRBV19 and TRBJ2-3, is DGGITQSPKYLFRKEGQNVTLSCEQNLNHDAMYWYRQDPGQGLRLIYYSQIVNDFQKGDIAEGYSVSREKKESFPLTVTSAQKNPTAFYLCASSDSGGLTDTQYFGPGTRLTVL.

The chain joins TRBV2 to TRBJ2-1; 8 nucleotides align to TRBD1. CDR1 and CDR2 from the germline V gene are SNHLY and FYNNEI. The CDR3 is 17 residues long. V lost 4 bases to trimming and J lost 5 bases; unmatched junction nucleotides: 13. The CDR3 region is CASSAGRGQAFHNEQFF. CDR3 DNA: TGTGCCAGCAGTGCGGGGCGGGGACAGGCCTTTCACAATGAGCAGTTCTTC.

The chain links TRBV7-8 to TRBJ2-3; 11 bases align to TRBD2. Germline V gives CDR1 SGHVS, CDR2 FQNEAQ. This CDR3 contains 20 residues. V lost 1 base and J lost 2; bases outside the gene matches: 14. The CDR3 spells CASSLGISRLAGTYTDTQYF. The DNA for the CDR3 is TGTGCCAGCAGCTTAGGAATAAGTAGACTAGCGGGGACATACACAGATACGCAGTATTTT.

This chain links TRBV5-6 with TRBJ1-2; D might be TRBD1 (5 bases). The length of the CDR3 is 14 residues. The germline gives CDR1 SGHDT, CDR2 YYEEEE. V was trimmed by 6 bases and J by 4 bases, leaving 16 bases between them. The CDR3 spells CASTVEEQVYGYTF. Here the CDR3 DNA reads TGTGCCAGCACCGTTGAGGAACAGGTCTATGGCTACACCTTC.

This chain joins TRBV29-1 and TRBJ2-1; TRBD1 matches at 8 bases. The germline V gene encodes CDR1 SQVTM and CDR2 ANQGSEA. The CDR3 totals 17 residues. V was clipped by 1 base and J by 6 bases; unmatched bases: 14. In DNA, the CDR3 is TGCAGCGTTGAAGTTCTCCCCGGGACAGGCCGTTTCAATGAGCAGTTCTTC. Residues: CSVEVLPGTGRFNEQFF.